Reported below is one T cell receptor (beta chain). Its antigen is not known. Use of 60 Vbeta and 13 Jbeta primers characterized the PCR. The protocol was immunoSEQ multiplex PCR, while the TCRdb copy is restricted to in-frame clones and leaves out a portion. The sample has more than 140,000 clones; less than 65% are singletons. The data are from a study of cytomegalovirus exposure and HLA in healthy donors. Study-wide findings and caveats: Within an earlier analysis, most TCR beta V segments proved productive either about 90% or about 30% of the time.

CDR3 size: 14 residues. Germline V gene sequence: CDR1 SGHRS, CDR2 YFSETQ. V trimming: 0 bases; J trimming: 6 bases; junction bases outside the gene matches: 2. The chain couples TRBV5-1 to TRBJ1-1; TRBD1 aligns across 10 bases. The receptor comes from a woman younger than 45 in good health and CMV-seropositive. The sequencing sample was made of PBMCs. The CDR3 sequence: CASSLVGQGSEAFF. The CDR3 DNA reads as TGCGCCAGCAGCTTGGTGGGACAGGGGTCTGAAGCTTTCTTT.